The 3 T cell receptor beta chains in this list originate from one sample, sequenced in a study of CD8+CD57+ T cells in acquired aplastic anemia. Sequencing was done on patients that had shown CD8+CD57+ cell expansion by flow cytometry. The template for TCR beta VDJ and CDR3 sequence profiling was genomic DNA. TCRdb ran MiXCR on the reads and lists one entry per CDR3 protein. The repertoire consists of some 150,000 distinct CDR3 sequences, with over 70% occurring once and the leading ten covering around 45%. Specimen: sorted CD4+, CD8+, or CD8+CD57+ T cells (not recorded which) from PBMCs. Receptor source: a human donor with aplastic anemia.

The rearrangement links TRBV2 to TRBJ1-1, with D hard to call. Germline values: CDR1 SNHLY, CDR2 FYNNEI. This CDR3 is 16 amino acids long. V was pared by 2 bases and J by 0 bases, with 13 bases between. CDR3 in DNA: TGTGCCAGCAGTGAAAAGGCTCGGGGAGTGAACACTGAAGCTTTCTTT. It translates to CASSEKARGVNTEAFF.

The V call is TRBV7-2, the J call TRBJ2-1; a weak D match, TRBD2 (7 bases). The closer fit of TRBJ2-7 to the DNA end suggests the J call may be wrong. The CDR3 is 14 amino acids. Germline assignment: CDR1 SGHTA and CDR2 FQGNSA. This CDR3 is CASSLVRGGNEQYF. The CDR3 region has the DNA TGTGCCAGCAGCTTAGTTAGGGGGGGGAACGAGCAGTACTTC.

In DNA, the CDR3 is TGTGCCAGTAGTAACCCCGAGACAGGGGACTACAATGAGCTGTTTTTT. This encodes CASSNPETGDYNELFF. V usage is TRBV19 and J usage is TRBJ2-2, with D possibly being TRBD1 (8 bases). CDR3 size: 16 residues. Germline V lookup: CDR1 LNHDA, CDR2 SQIVND (reference sequence). V was clipped by 4 bases and J by 11 bases, with 23 bases between them. Combining the CDR3 with reference TRBV19 and TRBJ2-2 gives the whole variable domain DGGITQSPKYLFRKEGQNVTLSCEQNLNHDAMYWYRQDPGQGLRLIYYSQIVNDFQKGDIAEGYSVSREKKESFPLTVTSAQKNPTAFYLCASSNPETGDYNELFFGEGSRLTVL.